Presented here are 32 T cell receptor beta chains from one specimen sequenced in a study of neurological immune-mediated disorders. Time point given: technical triplicate 3. TCRdb re-called the 5' RACE reads with MiXCR, one entry per CDR3 protein. Here the sample spans tens of thousands of distinct CDR3 sequences, around a fifth being singletons. The sequencing sample was made of PBMCs. These receptors all come from a man aged 55 to 70 with HTLV-1-associated myelopathy (HAM/TSP).

This clonotype is medium-sized. The V gene is TRBV10-2, the J gene TRBJ2-7; 8 positions agree with TRBD2. This CDR3 is 13 amino acids long. Germline lookup yields CDR1 WSHSY and CDR2 SAAADI. The trim removed 2 bases at V and 3 bases at J, leaving 0 bases unmatched. CDR3 sequence: CASSEREGYEQYF. In nucleotides, the CDR3 is TGCGCCAGCAGTGAGCGGGAGGGCTACGAGCAGTACTTC.

This clonotype was detected many times. The chain uses TRBV5-1 and TRBJ2-5; TRBD2 aligns across 7 bases. The CDR3 has 15 residues. Germline trimming cut 0 bases from V and 2 bases from J; bases unmatched to any gene: 4. Germline CDR1 and CDR2: SGHRS and YFSETQ. The CDR3 DNA is TGCGCCAGCAGCTTGGTATCGGGGGGACAAGAGACCCAGTACTTC. Translated, it gives CASSLVSGGQETQYF. Full variable domain (remainder filled in from reference TRBV5-1 and TRBJ2-5): KAGVTQTPRYLIKTRGQQVTLSCSPISGHRSVSWYQQTPGQGLQFLFEYFSETQRNKGNFPGRFSGRQFSNSRSEMNVSTLELGDSALYLCASSLVSGGQETQYFGPGTRLLVL.

The J gene is TRBJ2-1, the V gene TRBV4-1; possibly TRBD1 or TRBD2 for D (5 bases each). This CDR3 comprises 16 residues. The V gene's germline CDR1 is MGHRA and CDR2 YSYEKL. Trimming removed 2 bases from V and 3 bases from J, with 14 bases in between. The CDR3 region is CASSQSSGRDYNEQFF. Written as DNA, the CDR3 is TGCGCCAGCAGCCAATCAAGCGGCAGGGACTACAATGAGCAGTTCTTC.

In its sample, this clonotype was seen many times. The chain uses TRBV9 and TRBJ2-5, with D perhaps being TRBD1 or TRBD2 (5 bases each). V gave up 2 bases and J gave up 0 bases, with 14 bases separating them. The CDR3 sequence is 16 residues long. The germline CDR1 and CDR2 sequences are SGDLS and YYNGEE. The CDR3 DNA is TGTGCCAGCAGCGTCGGGCAGGGAGTGTACCAAGAGACCCAGTACTTC. Translated, it gives CASSVGQGVYQETQYF.

This clonotype was seen ten or more times. One end of the junction varies from germline; a read error may be responsible. The chain joins TRBV24-1 to TRBJ2-2; D possibly corresponds to TRBD1 (5 bases). Germline CDR1 is KGHDR and CDR2 is SFDVKD. CDR3 size: 17 residues. Here the CDR3 DNA reads TGTGCCAGCAGTGATCCCACAGGCGTCGAGAACACCGGGGAGCTGTTTTTT. Its protein is CASSDPTGVENTGELFF.

This clonotype has at least ten counts. For the CDR3, the DNA is TGCGCCAGCAATCAGGGCAGTGCGGAGACCCAGTACTTC. Translated, it gives CASNQGSAETQYF. This chain joins TRBV5-1 and TRBJ2-5, with D possibly TRBD1 on 5 matching bases. Germline V gene sequence: CDR1 SGHRS, CDR2 YFSETQ. V was pared by 6 bases and J by 5 bases, with 14 bases between. This CDR3 is built from 13 residues.

This clonotype showed up many times. This rearrangement joins TRBV28 to TRBJ1-4; D remains unclear. CDR3 length: 14 residues. V lost 5 bases and J 7 bases, leaving 14 bases between the germline ends. Per germline, CDR1 MDHEN and CDR2 SYDVKM. The DNA of the CDR3 is TGTGCCAGCAGTCCGCCCTCTAGAGGTGAAAAACTGTTTTTT. Residues: CASSPPSRGEKLFF.

CDR3 protein: CASSQSMGRGTYEQYF. DNA for the CDR3: TGCGCCAGCAGCCAAAGCATGGGGAGGGGAACCTACGAGCAGTACTTC. V gene TRBV4-3 combines with J gene TRBJ2-7, with 7 bases lining up with TRBD2. CDR3 length: 16 residues. The germline CDR1 and CDR2 sequences are LGHNA and YSLEER. The junction had 9 bases not matched to a gene; V was cut back by 2 bases and J by 2 bases.

This rearrangement joins TRBV20-1 to TRBJ2-6; perhaps TRBD2 as D (7 bases). V lost 5 bases to trimming and J lost 0 bases, with 26 bases between them. The germline CDR1 and CDR2 sequences are DFQATT and SNEGSKA (reference sequence). The CDR3 loop spans 20 amino acids. CDR3 in DNA: TGCAGTGCTCCTAGAACGACGGGGGGCGGAATTACCTCTGGGGCCAACGTCCTGACTTTC. Residues: CSAPRTTGGGITSGANVLTF.

Comments on this clonotype: This is likely a read error, given that the CDR3 carries no conserved phenylalanine or tryptophan at its end. It is unclear where the CDR3 begins or ends on the DNA, so no DNA is shown, and the CDR3 is as TCRdb lists it. V gene TRBV20-1 combines with J gene TRBJ2-3; the table assigns TRBD2, which was not confirmed against the DNA. Germline lookup yields CDR1 DFQATT and CDR2 SNEGSKA (reference sequence). From its first to its last residue, the CDR3 has 15 amino acids. This chain's CDR3 is CSAREPASARNTQYL.

This clonotype was detected many times. The rearrangement uses TRBV5-1 and TRBJ2-3; 8 nucleotides line up with TRBD2. From germline, CDR1 is SGHRS and CDR2 YFSETQ. The trim removed 1 base at V and 5 bases at J, leaving 3 bases unmatched. The CDR3 spans 14 residues. DNA for the CDR3: TGCGCCAGCAGCTTGTTTGCGGGGGGAGATACGCAGTATTTT. It encodes CASSLFAGGDTQYF.

The chain links TRBV10-1 to TRBJ1-2; 9 bases agree with TRBD1. V was clipped by 2 bases and J by 5 bases; unmatched bases: 0. CDR3 size: 13 residues. Germline values: CDR1 WNHNN, CDR2 SYGVQD (reference sequence). The chain's CDR3 is CASSEGQGYGYTF. DNA of the CDR3: TGCGCCAGCAGTGAGGGACAGGGGTATGGCTACACCTTC.

This clonotype was counted at least ten times. The chain is built from TRBV29-1 and TRBJ2-1; the D call may be TRBD1 or TRBD2 (5 bases each). The CDR3 consists of 9 residues. CDR1 is SQVTM, CDR2 ANQGSEA, per germline. Trimming pared 6 bases from V and 14 bases from J, leaving 11 bases between. CDR3 sequence: CSVGPEEFF. The CDR3 DNA follows: TGCAGCGTGGGACCCGAGGAGTTCTTC.

This clonotype has ten or more counts. CDR3: CASSLSGTGSYEQYF. The CDR3 DNA reads TGTGCCAGCAGCTTAAGTGGGACAGGCTCCTACGAGCAGTACTTC. The rearrangement uses TRBV5-5 and TRBJ2-7; 8 nucleotides line up with TRBD1. The CDR3 covers 15 residues. Germline CDR1 SGHKS, CDR2 YYEKEE (reference sequence). V was clipped by 2 bases and J by 0 bases; unmatched bases: 4.

This clonotype has a count of ten or more. This rearrangement joins TRBV6-5 to TRBJ2-3; 7 positions match TRBD1. Germline trimming cut 5 bases from V and 3 bases from J; bases unmatched to any gene: 14. This CDR3 contains 17 residues. Germline assignment: CDR1 MNHEY and CDR2 SVGAGI. The CDR3 here is CASSKTTNRGPTDTQYF. The CDR3 bases are TGTGCCAGCAGTAAAACCACAAACAGGGGCCCAACAGATACGCAGTATTTT.

This clonotype has ten or more counts. The V gene is TRBV5-1, the J gene TRBJ1-2; weak D call: TRBD1 (5 bases). Germline V gene lookup returns CDR1 SGHRS and CDR2 YFSETQ. The CDR3 extends over 14 amino acids. Trimming shortened V by 4 bases and J by 3 bases, and 13 bases separated the two germline ends. The CDR3 DNA sequence: TGCGCCAGCAGCACGGCGCAGGGTGACTATGGCTACACCTTC. This gives the protein CASSTAQGDYGYTF.

This clonotype was seen many times. The chain is built from TRBV4-1 and TRBJ2-7; D tentatively reads TRBD1 or TRBD2 (5 bases each). Per the germline V gene, CDR1 is MGHRA and CDR2 is YSYEKL. V lost 1 base and J lost 2, with 12 bases in between. This CDR3 has 15 residues. The CDR3 loop is CASSQADNGAYEQYF. The CDR3, as DNA: TGCGCCAGCAGCCAAGCGGACAACGGGGCCTACGAGCAGTACTTC.

By share, this clonotype counts as medium-sized. J is TRBJ2-3 and V is TRBV7-9; D perhaps matches TRBD1 (5 bases). The CDR3 covers 15 residues. The germline CDR1 and CDR2 sequences are SEHNR and FQNEAQ (reference sequence). V lost 5 bases and J 2 bases, leaving 14 bases between the germline ends. The CDR3 sequence: CASSPLKGYTDTQYF. The CDR3 DNA follows: TGTGCCAGCAGCCCTCTTAAGGGGTACACAGATACGCAGTATTTT.

Many counts were recorded for this clonotype. The chain has TRBV12-3 or TRBV12-4 and TRBJ2-7; 9 bases fit TRBD1. Trimming took 4 bases from V and 3 from J; bases not matched to a gene: 4. The CDR3 runs 14 residues. The DNA of the CDR3 is TGTGCCAGCAGTTGGGGACAGGGTTTCTACGAGCAGTACTTC. Its protein product is CASSWGQGFYEQYF.

This clonotype has at least ten counts. The CDR3 nucleotides read TGTGCCACCAGCCTGGGGGGAGTGGGTGAGACCCAGTACTTC. Translated, it gives CATSLGGVGETQYF. V usage is TRBV24-1 and J usage is TRBJ2-5; D is perhaps TRBD2 (6 bases). The V end lost 7 bases, the J end lost 5 bases, and 16 bases lay between the germline ends. CDR1 and CDR2 (germline): KGHDR, SFDVKD. This CDR3 has 14 amino acids.

This clonotype occurred many times. This chain links TRBV7-9 with TRBJ2-3, with TRBD2 as a possible D gene (6 bases). The V end lost 4 bases, the J end lost 0 bases, and 8 bases lay between the germline ends. Germline V gene sequence: CDR1 SEHNR, CDR2 FQNEAQ (reference sequence). The CDR3 covers 14 residues. The CDR3 sequence is CASSWTTSTDTQYF. DNA for the CDR3: TGTGCCAGCAGCTGGACTACAAGCACAGATACGCAGTATTTT.

By sample share, this clonotype is medium-sized (0.01 to 0.1%). V gene TRBV5-6 combines with J gene TRBJ2-5; 7 nucleotides line up with TRBD2. Germline loops: CDR1 SGHDT, CDR2 YYEEEE. With V trimmed by 4 bases and J by 5 bases, 11 bases remained unmatched. The CDR3 loop spans 15 amino acids. The CDR3 spells CASSLNMGLSETQYF. Written as DNA, the CDR3 is TGTGCCAGCAGCCTGAATATGGGACTATCGGAGACCCAGTACTTC.

Only a few counts were recorded for this clonotype. The chain joins TRBV24-1 to TRBJ2-5; D unclear. V was pared by 9 bases and J by 5 bases, with 9 bases between. The CDR3 extends over 11 amino acids. The V gene's germline CDR1 is KGHDR and CDR2 SFDVKD. The CDR3 DNA follows: TGTGCCACCGGGCTGGAGGAGACCCAGTACTTC. It codes for CATGLEETQYF.

This clonotype was observed many times. The chain is built from TRBV27 and TRBJ2-2; 10 nucleotides match TRBD2. CDR3 length: 14 amino acids. The J segment lost 5 bases and the V segment lost 8 bases, leaving 5 bases of the junction unmatched. The germline V gene has CDR1 MNHEY and CDR2 SMNVEV (reference sequence). CDR3 DNA: TGTGCCAGCGCTAGCGGGAGTACGACCGGGGAGCTGTTTTTT. Translating it yields CASASGSTTGELFF.

By its share, this clonotype is medium-sized (0.01 to 0.1%). J is TRBJ1-5 and V is TRBV12-3 or TRBV12-4, with 8 bases that match TRBD1. The CDR3 extends over 15 amino acids. The V segment lost 3 bases and the J segment 1 base; nucleotides outside the gene matches: 2. The CDR3 sequence is CASSFRTGSNQPQHF. The CDR3 DNA reads TGTGCCAGCAGTTTTAGGACAGGGAGCAATCAGCCCCAGCATTTT.

Many counts were recorded for this clonotype. This rearrangement joins TRBV2 to TRBJ1-2; a possible D gene is TRBD1 (5 bases). CDR1 is SNHLY and CDR2 is FYNNEI in the germline V gene. This CDR3 comprises 13 residues. V was pared by 4 bases and J by 7 bases, with 13 bases between. The chain's CDR3 is CASSVAGSSGYTF. CDR3 nucleotide sequence: TGTGCCAGCAGTGTGGCAGGGTCAAGTGGCTACACCTTC.

This clonotype was counted many times. The CDR3 here is CASSISGTPEQFF. CDR3 sequence (DNA): TGTGCCAGCAGCATCTCCGGGACCCCTGAGCAGTTCTTC. The J gene is TRBJ2-1, the V gene TRBV3-1; D may correspond to TRBD1 or TRBD2 (5 bases each). The V gene lost 5 bases and the J gene lost 9 bases, with 14 bases spanning the gap. Germline CDR1 reads LGHDT; CDR2 reads YNNKEL (reference sequence). The CDR3 contains 13 residues.

The table lists this clonotype with many counts. This chain connects TRBV7-2 to TRBJ2-7; tentatively, D is TRBD1 (6 bases). Trimming took off 6 bases at V and 0 bases at J, with 12 bases between the two ends. The CDR3 consists of 14 residues. Per the germline V gene, CDR1 is SGHTA and CDR2 is FQGNSA. CDR3 bases: TGTGCCAGCAGGTGGGGACACCTCTCCTACGAGCAGTACTTC. As protein: CASRWGHLSYEQYF.

This clonotype was seen many times. The V and J genes are TRBV7-2 and TRBJ1-2; perhaps TRBD1 as D (6 bases). The germline gives CDR1 SGHTA, CDR2 FQGNSA. The CDR3 runs 14 residues. V was pared by 7 bases and J by 5 bases, with 17 bases between. CDR3 coding DNA: TGTGCCAGCATTTTCGGCGGGACACAGTATGGCTACACCTTC. This encodes CASIFGGTQYGYTF.

In this sample, this clonotype turned up many times. The chain uses TRBV28 and TRBJ2-2; D is perhaps TRBD1 or TRBD2 (5 bases each). The germline V and J ends were trimmed by 5 bases and 4 bases, with 23 bases remaining between them. CDR3 length equals 18 residues. Germline CDR1 and CDR2: MDHEN and SYDVKM. The CDR3 DNA follows: TGTGCCAGCAGTCCCGGGCCCTCGGGGCGGTTCCGCACCGGGGAGCTGTTTTTT. Amino acids: CASSPGPSGRFRTGELFF.

The J gene is TRBJ2-2, the V gene TRBV9, with a weak D call TRBD2 (6 bases). Germline values: CDR1 SGDLS, CDR2 YYNGEE. The CDR3 consists of 17 residues. Trimming removed 4 bases from V and 2 bases from J, with 18 bases in between. The CDR3 region has the DNA TGTGCCAGCAGCATCACGCTTAGCGGCAGAAACACCGGGGAGCTGTTTTTT. Translated, it gives CASSITLSGRNTGELFF.

The V call is TRBV7-9, the J call TRBJ2-1; 7 bases align to TRBD1. Germline trimming cut 5 bases from V and 2 bases from J; bases unmatched to any gene: 6. Germline values: CDR1 SEHNR, CDR2 FQNEAQ (reference sequence). The CDR3 contains 15 residues. DNA of the CDR3: TGTGCCAGCAGCGCCAGACAGGGCCCCTACAATGAGCAGTTCTTC. Amino acids: CASSARQGPYNEQFF.